This entry lists 24 T cell receptor beta chains sequenced from one sample in a study of cytomegalovirus exposure and HLA in healthy donors. Primers included in the PCR were 60 Vbeta and 13 Jbeta primers. TCRdb's table, derived via immunoSEQ multiplex PCR, lists solely in-frame clones and lacks some. This table holds approximately 150,000 clones, around 90% found once. The sequenced sample consisted of PBMCs. Receptors originate from a young woman in good health and CMV-seronegative.

This rearrangement joins TRBV5-1 to TRBJ2-3, with TRBD1 matching over 7 bases. Germline CDR1 SGHRS, CDR2 YFSETQ. Trimming cost V 1 base and J 5 bases; bases outside gene matches: 4. The CDR3 extends over 14 amino acids. CDR3 DNA: TGCGCCAGCAGCTTGATGACAGGGATAGATACGCAGTATTTT. Translating gives CASSLMTGIDTQYF.

The rearrangement joins TRBV9 to TRBJ2-3; perhaps TRBD2 as D (6 bases). Trimming shortened V by 1 base and J by 1 base, and 10 bases separated the two germline ends. The CDR3 is 15 residues long. From germline, CDR1 is SGDLS and CDR2 YYNGEE. This CDR3 reads CASSVLGGGTDTQYF. In DNA, the CDR3 is TGTGCCAGCAGCGTATTGGGCGGGGGCACAGATACGCAGTATTTT.

The rearrangement uses TRBV2 and TRBJ2-7; 15 bases map to TRBD2. This CDR3 is built from 20 residues. Germline V gene sequence: CDR1 SNHLY, CDR2 FYNNEI. V trimming: 3 bases; J trimming: 0 bases; junction bases outside the gene matches: 12. The CDR3 is CASSDRTSGRGALLSYEQYF. CDR3 DNA: TGTGCCAGCAGTGACCGGACTAGCGGGAGGGGGGCCCTCCTCTCCTACGAGCAGTACTTC.

This chain joins TRBV25-1 and TRBJ2-5, with 9 bases fitting TRBD1. V lost 8 bases, J lost 2 bases, and 6 bases stayed unmatched. This CDR3 is 14 amino acids long. The germline CDR1 and CDR2 sequences are MGHDK and SYGVNS. The DNA for the CDR3 is TGTGCCAGCGCCCGGGACAGGGTACAAGAGACCCAGTACTTC. It encodes CASARDRVQETQYF. Using reference TRBV25-1 and TRBJ2-5 for the parts outside the CDR3, the full variable domain is EADIYQTPRYLVIGTGKKITLECSQTMGHDKMYWYQQDPGMELHLIHYSYGVNSTEKGDLSSESTVSRIRTEHFPLTLESARPSHTSQYLCASARDRVQETQYFGPGTRLLVL.

V is TRBV18 and J is TRBJ2-7, with 7 bases identical to TRBD1. V lost 1 base, J lost 0 bases, and 9 bases stayed unmatched. Germline assignment: CDR1 KGHSH and CDR2 LQKENI. This CDR3 contains 17 residues. This CDR3 reads CASSPLQTGSSSYEQYF. CDR3 coding DNA: TGTGCCAGCTCACCACTCCAGACAGGGTCGAGCTCCTACGAGCAGTACTTC.

The chain carries TRBV7-9 and TRBJ2-7; no firm D call. The CDR3 sequence is 14 residues long. Looked up from germline, CDR1 is SEHNR and CDR2 is FQNEAQ (reference sequence). V lost 6 bases and J lost 2, with 14 bases in between. The CDR3 DNA follows: TGTGCCAGCAGTTTCCTCGGTGAAACCTACGAGCAGTACTTC. Residues: CASSFLGETYEQYF.

The chain employs TRBV7-9 and TRBJ1-2; 8 bases are a match to TRBD1. The CDR3 is 13 residues long. CDR1 and CDR2 (germline): SEHNR, FQNEAQ (reference sequence). Trimming at V came to 4 bases and at J to 8 bases, leaving 6 bases not matched to a gene. CDR3 sequence: CASSSSTGEGYTF. The CDR3 region has the DNA TGTGCCAGCAGCTCGTCGACAGGGGAAGGCTACACCTTC.

The chain has TRBV6-5 and TRBJ2-1, with 10 nucleotides matching TRBD2. Germline CDR1 MNHEY, CDR2 SVGAGI. The length of the CDR3 is 13 residues. Trimming removed 6 bases from V and 9 bases from J; junction bases left unmatched: 5. The CDR3 region has the DNA TGTGCCAGCAGCCCGAGACTAGCGGGTGAGCAGTTCTTC. This translates into CASSPRLAGEQFF.

The chain links TRBV7-2 to TRBJ1-5; D gene uncertain. Germline V gene lookup returns CDR1 SGHTA and CDR2 FQGNSA. The CDR3 consists of 13 residues. V shed 0 bases and J shed 6 bases, with 6 bases lying between them. Here the CDR3 reads CASSLATSQPQHF. CDR3 bases: TGTGCCAGCAGCTTAGCGACTAGTCAGCCCCAGCATTTT.

The chain links TRBV7-2 to TRBJ2-5; 7 bases align to TRBD1. The DNA matches TRBJ2-7 better at its end, which makes the J call doubtful. Per the germline V gene, CDR1 is SGHTA and CDR2 is FQGNSA. CDR3 length equals 14 residues. The CDR3 protein is CASTIQPGGYEQYF. The CDR3 region has the DNA TGTGCCAGCACCATACAGCCAGGGGGCTACGAGCAGTACTTC.

The J gene is TRBJ1-2, the V gene TRBV18; no clear D gene. The germline V and J ends were trimmed by 3 bases and 6 bases, with 5 bases remaining between them. The CDR3 is 11 residues long. Germline CDR1 is KGHSH and CDR2 is LQKENI. In nucleotides, the CDR3 is TGTGCCAGCTCACCCTCAGATGGCTACACCTTC. Encoded protein: CASSPSDGYTF. Full variable domain (missing parts from reference TRBV18 and TRBJ1-2): NAGVMQNPRHLVRRRGQEARLRCSPMKGHSHVYWYRQLPEEGLKFMVYLQKENIIDESGMPKERFSAEFPKEGPSILRIQQVVRGDSAAYFCASSPSDGYTFGSGTRLTVV.

J is TRBJ2-3 and V is TRBV6-4; 8 nucleotides match TRBD2. Germline assignment: CDR1 MRHNA and CDR2 SNTAGT. The CDR3 totals 16 residues. J was trimmed by 2 bases and V by 4 bases; bases with no gene match: 8. The CDR3: CASSVLAGGVTDTQYF. The CDR3 nucleotides read TGTGCCAGCAGTGTTCTGGCGGGGGGTGTCACAGATACGCAGTATTTT.

This clone was seen once. The rearrangement uses TRBV5-1 and TRBJ2-5; 11 nucleotides match TRBD2. With the DNA end fitting TRBJ2-7 better, the J assignment may be wrong. CDR3 length equals 20 residues. Germline loops: CDR1 SGHRS, CDR2 YFSETQ. The CDR3 loop is CASSSRSRTSGSDVSYEQYF. As DNA, the CDR3 is TGCGCCAGCAGCTCCCGTTCTCGCACTAGCGGGAGCGATGTCTCCTACGAGCAGTACTTC.

This sequence joins TRBV5-1 and TRBJ2-5; 13 positions match TRBD2. Germline CDR1 is SGHRS and CDR2 is YFSETQ. This CDR3 is built from 18 residues. The V segment lost 0 bases and the J segment 4 bases; nucleotides outside the gene matches: 9. This CDR3 is CASSLAGTSGTGPETQYF. The CDR3 DNA sequence: TGCGCCAGCAGCTTGGCGGGGACTAGCGGGACCGGGCCAGAGACCCAGTACTTC. The whole variable domain, remainder taken from reference TRBV5-1 and TRBJ2-5, is KAGVTQTPRYLIKTRGQQVTLSCSPISGHRSVSWYQQTPGQGLQFLFEYFSETQRNKGNFPGRFSGRQFSNSRSEMNVSTLELGDSALYLCASSLAGTSGTGPETQYFGPGTRLLVL.

This chain uses TRBV10-1 with TRBJ2-1, with TRBD2 matching over 11 bases. Germline V gene sequence: CDR1 WNHNN, CDR2 SYGVQD (reference sequence). Losses at the gene ends were 6 bases for V and 9 bases for J; bases not matched to a gene: 10. The length of the CDR3 is 15 residues. CDR3 bases: TGCGCCAGCAGCTCCGGGACTAGCGGCTTGCGTGAGCAGTTCTTC. Translating it yields CASSSGTSGLREQFF.

The CDR3 loop is CASSRDRTNTEAFF. The CDR3 DNA reads as TGTGCCAGCTCACGGGACAGGACTAACACTGAAGCTTTCTTT. The chain combines TRBV18 with TRBJ1-1, with 8 bases lining up with TRBD1. This CDR3 is built from 14 residues. Trimming removed 4 bases from V and 2 bases from J; junction bases left unmatched: 3. Per germline, CDR1 KGHSH and CDR2 LQKENI. Full variable domain (outside the CDR3, taken from reference TRBV18 and TRBJ1-1): NAGVMQNPRHLVRRRGQEARLRCSPMKGHSHVYWYRQLPEEGLKFMVYLQKENIIDESGMPKERFSAEFPKEGPSILRIQQVVRGDSAAYFCASSRDRTNTEAFFGQGTRLTVV.

The V gene is TRBV7-9, the J gene TRBJ2-5, with D possibly TRBD2 on 6 matching bases. Germline CDR1 is SEHNR and CDR2 is FQNEAQ (reference sequence). The V end lost 5 bases, the J end lost 5 bases, and 15 bases lay between the germline ends. This CDR3 has 14 residues. The CDR3 protein is CASSLLGGDETQYF. The CDR3, as DNA: TGTGCCAGCAGCCTCCTAGGAGGGGATGAGACCCAGTACTTC.

The CDR3 coding sequence is TGTGCCAGCTCACCAAAGACAGGGGTGAACACCGGGGAGCTGTTTTTT. Translating it yields CASSPKTGVNTGELFF. The chain recombines TRBV18 with TRBJ2-2; 8 nucleotides agree with TRBD1. CDR1 is KGHSH, CDR2 LQKENI, per germline. V shed 2 bases, J shed 1 base, and the junction held 3 bases outside the gene matches. The CDR3 contains 16 residues.

The CDR3 DNA reads TGTGCCAGCTCACCAACGGGGGGGCAGGGAAACACCATATATTTT. It encodes CASSPTGGQGNTIYF. The gene calls are TRBV18 and TRBJ1-3, with a tentative D call TRBD1 (6 bases). This CDR3 has 15 amino acids. The V end lost 2 bases, the J end lost 4 bases, and 12 bases lay between the germline ends. Germline V gene sequence: CDR1 KGHSH, CDR2 LQKENI.

This clone was counted only a few times. V is TRBV7-2 and J is TRBJ2-7; 12 positions match TRBD2. This CDR3 comprises 15 residues. V dropped 6 bases and J dropped 0; count of bases not matched to a gene: 3. Germline loops: CDR1 SGHTA, CDR2 FQGNSA. In nucleotides, the CDR3 is TGTGCCAGCAGTTTACTAGCGGGGGGCTCCTACGAGCAGTACTTC. This gives the protein CASSLLAGGSYEQYF. Based on the CDR3 plus reference TRBV7-2 and TRBJ2-7, the full variable domain is GAGVSQSPSNKVTEKGKDVELRCDPISGHTALYWYRQSLGQGLEFLIYFQGNSAPDKSGLPSDRFSAERTGGSVSTLTIQRTQQEDSAVYLCASSLLAGGSYEQYFGPGTRLTVT.

The V and J genes are TRBV27 and TRBJ2-5; TRBD1 matches 7 bases. Gene TRBJ2-7 matches the end of the DNA better, so the J call may be wrong. CDR1 MNHEY and CDR2 SMNVEV come from the germline V gene (reference sequence). CDR3 length: 15 amino acids. CDR3 in DNA: TGTGCCAGCAGTCTCACCTGGGACAGCTCCTACGAGCAGTACTTC. Encoded protein: CASSLTWDSSYEQYF.

The V gene is TRBV7-2, the J gene TRBJ2-2, with 10 bases that match TRBD1. CDR3 length: 16 amino acids. Unmatched junction bases numbered 5, after V lost 1 base and J lost 6 bases. Germline CDR1 reads SGHTA; CDR2 reads FQGNSA. CDR3 nucleotide sequence: TGTGCCAGCAGCTTAGGAGACAGGGGGCGGGCCGGGGAGCTGTTTTTT. Translated: CASSLGDRGRAGELFF.

This clone has a single count. The chain is built from TRBV19 and TRBJ1-2; 11 bases fit TRBD1. Trimming removed 4 bases from V and 8 bases from J; junction bases left unmatched: 15. This CDR3 spans 17 amino acids. CDR1 is LNHDA and CDR2 is SQIVND in the germline V gene (reference sequence). The CDR3 sequence is CASSTRDRGSIHGGYTF. The CDR3 DNA is TGTGCCAGTAGTACCCGGGACAGGGGGTCCATCCATGGGGGCTACACCTTC.

This clone was counted between two and nine times. The chain is built from TRBV2 and TRBJ2-5; 12 positions agree with TRBD2. The CDR3 runs 14 residues. Per the germline V gene, CDR1 is SNHLY and CDR2 is FYNNEI. The V and J ends lost 7 bases and 6 bases, in that order; junction bases with no gene match: 6. The CDR3 coding sequence is TGTGCCAGCATGCGGACTAGCGGGGAAAAGACCCAGTACTTC. This encodes CASMRTSGEKTQYF.